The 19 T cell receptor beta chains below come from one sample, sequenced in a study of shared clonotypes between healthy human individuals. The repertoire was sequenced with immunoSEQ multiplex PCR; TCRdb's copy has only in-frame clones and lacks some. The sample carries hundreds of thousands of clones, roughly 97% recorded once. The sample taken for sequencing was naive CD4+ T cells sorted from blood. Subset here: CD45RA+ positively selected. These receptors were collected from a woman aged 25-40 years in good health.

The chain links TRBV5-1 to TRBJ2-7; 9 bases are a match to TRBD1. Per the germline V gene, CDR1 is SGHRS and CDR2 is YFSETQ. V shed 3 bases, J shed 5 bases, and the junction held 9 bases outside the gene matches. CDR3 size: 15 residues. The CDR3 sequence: CASSSTRTGDNEQYF. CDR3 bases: TGCGCCAGCAGCTCAACCCGGACAGGGGATAACGAGCAGTACTTC.

Here the CDR3 DNA reads TGCGCCAGCAGTAGCCAGGGCGGCAATCAGCCCCAGCATTTT. Its protein product is CASSSQGGNQPQHF. The chain has TRBV4-1 and TRBJ1-5, with D tentatively TRBD1 (5 bases). V lost 6 bases to trimming and J lost 2 bases, with 11 bases between them. This CDR3 contains 14 residues. Per germline, CDR1 MGHRA and CDR2 YSYEKL.

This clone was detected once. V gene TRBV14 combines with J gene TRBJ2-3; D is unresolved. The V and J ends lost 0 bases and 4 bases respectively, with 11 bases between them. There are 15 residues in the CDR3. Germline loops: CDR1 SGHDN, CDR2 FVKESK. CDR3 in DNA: TGTGCCAGCAGCCAAGAAAGAATTAGGGCAGATACGCAGTATTTT. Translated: CASSQERIRADTQYF.

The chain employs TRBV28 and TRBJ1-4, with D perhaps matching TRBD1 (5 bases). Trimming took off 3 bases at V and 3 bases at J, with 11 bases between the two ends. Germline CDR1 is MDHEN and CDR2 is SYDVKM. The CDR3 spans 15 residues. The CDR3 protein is CASSLTRGANEKLFF. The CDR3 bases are TGTGCCAGCAGTTTGACTCGGGGGGCTAATGAAAAACTGTTTTTT.

CDR3 residues: CASSVGLRDNNEQFF. In DNA form, the CDR3 reads TGTGCCAGCAGCGTAGGTCTGCGGGATAACAATGAGCAGTTCTTC. The rearrangement uses TRBV9 and TRBJ2-1; D is perhaps TRBD2 (6 bases). Trimming cost V 0 bases and J 5 bases, with 12 bases left between them. Germline values: CDR1 SGDLS, CDR2 YYNGEE. The CDR3 sequence is 15 residues long.

CDR3 amino acids: CASRLTAAGEGEAFF. Written as DNA, the CDR3 is TGTGCCAGCAGATTAACGGCGGCGGGGGAAGGGGAAGCTTTCTTT. The J gene is TRBJ1-1, the V gene TRBV7-2, with a possible D match to TRBD1 (5 bases). V dropped 6 bases and J dropped 8 bases, with 22 bases sitting between them. This CDR3 contains 15 residues. In germline, CDR1 is SGHTA, CDR2 FQGNSA. The entire variable domain, with the rest obtained from reference TRBV7-2 and TRBJ1-1, is as follows: GAGVSQSPSNKVTEKGKDVELRCDPISGHTALYWYRQSLGQGLEFLIYFQGNSAPDKSGLPSDRFSAERTGGSVSTLTIQRTQQEDSAVYLCASRLTAAGEGEAFFGQGTRLTVV.

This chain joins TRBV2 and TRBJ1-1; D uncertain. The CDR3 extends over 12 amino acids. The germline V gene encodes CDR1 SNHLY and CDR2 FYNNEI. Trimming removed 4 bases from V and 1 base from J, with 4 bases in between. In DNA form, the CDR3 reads TGTGCCAGCAGTGGGGAGAACACTGAAGCTTTCTTT. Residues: CASSGENTEAFF. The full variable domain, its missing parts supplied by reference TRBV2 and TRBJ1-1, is EPEVTQTPSHQVTQMGQEVILRCVPISNHLYFYWYRQILGQKVEFLVSFYNNEISEKSEIFDDQFSVERPDGSNFTLKIRSTKLEDSAMYFCASSGENTEAFFGQGTRLTVV.

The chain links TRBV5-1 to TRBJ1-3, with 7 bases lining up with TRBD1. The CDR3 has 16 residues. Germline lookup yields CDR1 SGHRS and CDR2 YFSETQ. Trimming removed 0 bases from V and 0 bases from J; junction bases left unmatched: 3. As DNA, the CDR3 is TGCGCCAGCAGCTTGGGGGGACAGACCTCTGGAAACACCATATATTTT. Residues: CASSLGGQTSGNTIYF.

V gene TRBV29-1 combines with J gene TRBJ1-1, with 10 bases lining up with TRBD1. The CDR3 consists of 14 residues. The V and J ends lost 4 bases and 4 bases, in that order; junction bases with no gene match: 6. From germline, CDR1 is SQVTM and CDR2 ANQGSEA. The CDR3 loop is CSVVPGQGTTEAFF. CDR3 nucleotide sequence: TGCAGCGTTGTACCGGGACAGGGGACCACTGAAGCTTTCTTT.

CDR3 loop: CASSITTESSYNEQFF. CDR3 bases: TGCGCCAGCAGCATAACGACAGAGAGCTCCTACAATGAGCAGTTCTTC. The chain recombines TRBV5-1 with TRBJ2-1; the D gene is possibly TRBD1 (5 bases). Germline CDR1 and CDR2: SGHRS and YFSETQ. This CDR3 region has 16 residues. V gave up 4 bases and J gave up 0 bases, with 14 bases separating them.

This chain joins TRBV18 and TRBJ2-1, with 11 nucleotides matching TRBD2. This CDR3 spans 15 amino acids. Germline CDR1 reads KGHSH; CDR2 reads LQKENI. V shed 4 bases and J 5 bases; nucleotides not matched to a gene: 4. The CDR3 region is CASSLQGLADNEQFF. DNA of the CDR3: TGTGCCAGCTCACTGCAGGGACTAGCGGACAATGAGCAGTTCTTC. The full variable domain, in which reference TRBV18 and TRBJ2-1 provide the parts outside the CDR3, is NAGVMQNPRHLVRRRGQEARLRCSPMKGHSHVYWYRQLPEEGLKFMVYLQKENIIDESGMPKERFSAEFPKEGPSILRIQQVVRGDSAAYFCASSLQGLADNEQFFGPGTRLTVL.

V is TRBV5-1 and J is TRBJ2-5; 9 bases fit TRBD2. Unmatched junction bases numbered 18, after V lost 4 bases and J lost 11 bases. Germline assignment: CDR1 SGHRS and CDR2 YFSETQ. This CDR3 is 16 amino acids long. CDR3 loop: CASSAPGTSFSGEQYF. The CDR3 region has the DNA TGCGCCAGCAGCGCTCCCGGGACTAGCTTTTCTGGTGAGCAGTACTTC.

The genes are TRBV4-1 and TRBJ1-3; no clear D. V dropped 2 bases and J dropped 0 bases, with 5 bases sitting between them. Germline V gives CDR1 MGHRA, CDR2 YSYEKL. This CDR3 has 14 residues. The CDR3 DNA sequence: TGCGCCAGCAGCCAACAGTACTCTGGAAACACCATATATTTT. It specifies CASSQQYSGNTIYF.

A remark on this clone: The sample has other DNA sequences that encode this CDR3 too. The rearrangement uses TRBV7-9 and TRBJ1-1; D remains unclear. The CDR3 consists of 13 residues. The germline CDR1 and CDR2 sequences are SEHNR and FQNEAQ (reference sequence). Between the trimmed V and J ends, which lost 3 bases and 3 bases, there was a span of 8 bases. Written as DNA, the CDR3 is TGTGCCAGCAGCTTGATAGGTGACACTGAAGCTTTCTTT. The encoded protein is CASSLIGDTEAFF.

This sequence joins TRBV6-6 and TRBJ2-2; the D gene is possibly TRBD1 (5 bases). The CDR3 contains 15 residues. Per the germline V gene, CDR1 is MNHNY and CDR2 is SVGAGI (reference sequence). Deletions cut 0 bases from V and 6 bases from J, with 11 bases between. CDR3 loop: CASSYSRRGPGELFF. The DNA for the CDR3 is TGTGCCAGCAGTTACTCGCGAAGGGGTCCCGGGGAGCTGTTTTTT.

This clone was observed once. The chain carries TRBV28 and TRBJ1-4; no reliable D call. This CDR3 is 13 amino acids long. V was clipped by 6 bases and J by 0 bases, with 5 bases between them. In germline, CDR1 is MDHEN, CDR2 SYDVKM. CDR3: CASSPATNEKLFF. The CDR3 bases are TGTGCCAGCAGCCCCGCAACTAATGAAAAACTGTTTTTT.

The CDR3 sequence is CASRLQGTYNSPLHF. In nucleotides, the CDR3 is TGTGCCAGCAGACTACAGGGAACCTATAATTCACCCCTCCACTTT. V usage is TRBV11-3 and J usage is TRBJ1-6, with a tentative D call TRBD1 (6 bases). The germline CDR1 and CDR2 sequences are SGHNT and YENEEA. Deletions cut 6 bases from V and 2 bases from J, with 11 bases between. The CDR3 spans 15 residues.

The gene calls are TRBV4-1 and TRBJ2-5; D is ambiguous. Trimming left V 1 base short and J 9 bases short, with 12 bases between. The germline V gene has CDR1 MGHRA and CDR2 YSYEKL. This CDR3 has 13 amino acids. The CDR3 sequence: CASSQAVFGPQYF. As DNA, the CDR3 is TGCGCCAGCAGCCAAGCTGTCTTCGGTCCCCAGTACTTC.

The CDR3 bases are TGCGCCAGCAGCATCTCTAGCGCACAAGAGACCCAGTACTTC. It is translated as CASSISSAQETQYF. The chain uses TRBV5-1 and TRBJ2-5; tentatively, D is TRBD2 (6 bases). The CDR3 runs 14 residues. From germline, CDR1 is SGHRS and CDR2 YFSETQ. Trimming removed 4 bases at V and 2 bases at J, with 12 bases between.